This T cell receptor beta chain was recovered during a study of metastatic and nonmetastatic thyroid tumors. The entire patient cohort was treatment-naive prior to thyroid surgery. With 4 bases clipped from V and 8 bases from J, the junction kept 5 bases outside the gene matches. The germline CDR1 and CDR2 sequences are LNHDA and SQIVND (reference sequence). The CDR3 sequence is 13 residues long. By share of the sample, this clone is medium-sized (0.01 to 0.1%). Using MiXCR, TCRdb reanalyzed the PCR reads. This sample has about 11,000 clones, with approximately 30% found just once. The sample taken for sequencing was tumor tissue. The chain couples TRBV19 to TRBJ1-1; 9 nucleotides agree with TRBD1. This receptor was obtained from a male donor with papillary thyroid cancer or a benign thyroid nodule (not recorded which). Some clones in this sample may be carry-over from other donors' samples. The CDR3 nucleotides are TGTGCCAGTAGTAACAGGGGGCGATTGGAAGCTTTCTTT. Translating gives CASSNRGRLEAFF.